What follows are 2 T cell receptor beta chains derived from one specimen sequenced in a study of blood T cell repertoires in COVID-19. Clones were sequenced by immunoSEQ multiplex PCR, and TCRdb holds only the in-frame ones, with some missing. The sample carries tens of thousands of clones, under 90% recorded once. Sequencing was carried out using peripheral blood. All receptors come from a human donor in a cohort sampled during active COVID-19.

This clone has only one observation. The chain has TRBV11-2 and TRBJ2-1; 11 bases map to TRBD2. Losses at the gene ends were 5 bases for V and 5 bases for J; bases not matched to a gene: 8. The germline V gene encodes CDR1 SGHAT and CDR2 FQNNGV. The CDR3 covers 16 residues. The CDR3 reads CASSLQLAGADNEQFF. CDR3 sequence (DNA): TGTGCCAGCAGCCTCCAACTAGCGGGGGCCGACAATGAGCAGTTCTTC.

The V gene is TRBV7-9, the J gene TRBJ1-1; 9 bases align to TRBD1. The CDR3 has 14 amino acids. CDR1 and CDR2 (germline): SEHNR, FQNEAQ (reference sequence). J gave up 5 bases and V 3 bases, and 4 bases lay outside the gene matches. CDR3 nucleotides: TGTGCCAGCAGCTTGGGACAGGGCGAGACTGAAGCTTTCTTT. As protein: CASSLGQGETEAFF.